The T cell receptor (beta chain) described here comes from a study of blood T cells in healthy people across ages. Overall study: The capture of about one barcoded beta molecule per two T cells was achieved by template switching. Study outcomes and limitations: Roughly linearly, TCR beta diversity per million T cells fell as age increased. Long-lived donors had more naive CD4+ cells and higher diversity than aged donors.

For this clonotype: Its antigen is unknown.

Sample-barcoded 5' priming and a J-beta primer mix drove a second PCR of roughly 7 to 11 cycles. TCRdb re-called the 5' RACE reads through MiXCR, storing one row per CDR3 protein. The table records 650,000 to 800,000 distinct CDR3 sequences, approximately 52% of them present only once. Sequenced input: blood. The clonotype comes from a woman aged 80 or older in good health.

The CDR3 DNA is TGCAGTGCTAGAGTGTCCAATGAGCAGTTCTTC. Amino acids: CSARVSNEQFF. The V gene is TRBV20-1, the J gene TRBJ2-1; D not resolved. The CDR3 contains 11 residues. The V gene's germline CDR1 is DFQATT and CDR2 SNEGSKA (reference sequence). The V gene lost 1 base and the J gene lost 6 bases, with 4 bases spanning the gap.